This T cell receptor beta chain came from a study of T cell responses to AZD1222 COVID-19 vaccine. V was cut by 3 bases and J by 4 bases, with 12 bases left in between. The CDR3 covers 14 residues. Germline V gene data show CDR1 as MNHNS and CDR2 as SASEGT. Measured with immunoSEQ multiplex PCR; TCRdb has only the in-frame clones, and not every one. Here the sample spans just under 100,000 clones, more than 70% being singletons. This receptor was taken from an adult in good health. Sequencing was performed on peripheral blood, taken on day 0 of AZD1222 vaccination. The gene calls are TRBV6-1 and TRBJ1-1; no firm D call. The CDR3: CASSEGLESTEAFF. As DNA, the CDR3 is TGTGCCAGCAGTGAGGGGTTGGAAAGCACTGAAGCTTTCTTT.